By proportion, the clone carrying this T cell receptor (beta chain) is medium-sized. Its matching antigen is unknown. CD25-based Treg depletion was applied to purified naive CD4+ T cells. Trimming cost V 6 bases and J 4 bases, with 9 bases left between them. The CDR3 extends over 12 amino acids. Amplification of TRBV12-4/TRBJ1-2 clonotypes used adaptor-ligated barcode primers. TCRdb re-analysed the multiplex PCR reads in MiXCR, keeping a single row per CDR3 protein. The sample yields about 810 distinct CDR3 sequences, about 13% seen once. Study results and limitations: Tumor memory CD4+ T cell TCR gene usage was found to cluster with blood and lymph node memory CD4+ cells and with lymph node naive CD4+ cells. Tumor-infiltrating Treg TCR alpha and beta sequences overlapped most with tumor naive CD4+ T cells, then blood naive.

This chain uses TRBV12-3 or TRBV12-4 with TRBJ1-2; unclear D gene. The sequencing sample was made of naive CD4+ T cells sorted from blood. The sample's subset: naive CD4+ T cells, CD4+CD45RA+CD25-. This clonotype originated in a female donor with breast cancer. As DNA, the CDR3 is TGTGCCAGCAGCCGAGCCGGCTATGGCTACACCTTC. It translates to CASSRAGYGYTF.